This record concerns one T cell receptor beta chain sequence. Per the original methods: From reference gene primer amplification, estimates of nucleated cell counts were derived. Clones were sequenced by immunoSEQ multiplex PCR, and TCRdb holds only the in-frame ones, with some missing. That table gives V, J and clone size, and the DNA gave D and trimming. The sample contains roughly 200,000 clones, around 80% of which appear only once. The CDR3 has 14 amino acids. V gave up 4 bases and J gave up 3 bases, with 10 bases separating them. CDR1 and CDR2 (germline): SGHKS, YYEKEE (reference sequence). This record comes from a study of blood T cell repertoires in COVID-19. Study background: Sites in the United States, Italy and Spain provided acute and convalescent COVID-19 samples. PBMCs, B-cell-depleted T cells, or T cells provided the cDNA or gDNA that made up the material.

The chain is built from TRBV5-5 and TRBJ1-4; perhaps TRBD1 as D (5 bases). This TCR derives from a woman aged 65 to 85 with acute or convalescent COVID-19. Source material: peripheral blood. DNA for the CDR3: TGTGCCAGCAGCCCCGGGGGGGCTAATGAAAAACTGTTTTTT. It yields the protein CASSPGGANEKLFF.